The 29 T cell receptor beta chains presented below share a single source sample, sequenced in a study of Graves' ophthalmopathy and Graves' hyperthyroidism. For repertoire sequencing, the TCR beta CDR3 regions were amplified from RNA transcripts. An initial RT-PCR round employing HTBI primers preceded a second-round multiplex PCR. A single record per CDR3 protein comes from TCRdb applying MiXCR to the multiplex PCR reads. The sample consists of 500,000 to 800,000 distinct CDR3 sequences, about two fifths of them appearing once. Sequenced input: peripheral blood. The receptors were gathered from an adult man with Graves' ophthalmopathy.

This clonotype was observed a handful of times. V is TRBV20-1 and J is TRBJ1-2, with D possibly TRBD1 on 6 matching bases. Germline values: CDR1 DFQATT, CDR2 SNEGSKA (reference sequence). There are 12 residues in the CDR3. CDR3 DNA sequence: TGCAGCGTTGAAGGGCAGGGGAATGGCTACACCTTC. It encodes CSVEGQGNGYTF.

In this sample, this clonotype turned up many times. V is TRBV19 and J is TRBJ2-5, with 7 bases fitting TRBD1. Trimming removed 4 bases from V and 5 bases from J; junction bases left unmatched: 7. Germline lookup yields CDR1 LNHDA and CDR2 SQIVND (reference sequence). The CDR3 runs 14 residues. The CDR3 reads CASSTDVRGETQYF. CDR3 DNA sequence: TGTGCCAGTAGTACTGACGTCAGGGGGGAGACCCAGTACTTC.

The table lists this clonotype with a count of one. This sequence may be a read error, since a much larger clone differs from it by one base. The chain uses TRBV7-2 and TRBJ2-5; D possibly matches TRBD1 or TRBD2 (5 bases each). The V end lost 5 bases, the J end lost 5 bases, and 12 bases lay between the germline ends. The CDR3 totals 13 residues. Germline V gives CDR1 SGHTA, CDR2 FQGNSA. DNA of the CDR3: TGTGCCAGCAGCCAATTGGGGGAGGAGACCCAGTACTTC. Residues: CASSQLGEETQYF.

This clonotype came up many times. V and J are TRBV7-2 and TRBJ2-5; D is ambiguous. V was shortened by 7 bases and J by 3 bases, with 12 bases between the two germline ends. The CDR3 length is 13 residues. Germline lookup yields CDR1 SGHTA and CDR2 FQGNSA. The DNA for the CDR3 is TGTGCCAGCAACGCGAACCCGAAAGAGACCCAGTACTTC. Its translation is CASNANPKETQYF.

This clonotype showed up many times. The V gene is TRBV2, the J gene TRBJ1-6, with a tentative D call TRBD1 (6 bases). CDR1 is SNHLY, CDR2 FYNNEI, per germline. V gave up 6 bases and J gave up 10 bases, with 16 bases separating them. The CDR3 sequence is 14 residues long. The DNA of the CDR3 is TGTGCCAGCAGCTCGGACAGTTCCCAATCACCCCTCCACTTT. This sequence encodes CASSSDSSQSPLHF.

Turning to this clonotype: One base away lies a much larger clone, so this may be a sequencing read error. The chain uses TRBV5-6 and TRBJ1-5, with TRBD1 as a possible D gene (5 bases). Germline CDR1 and CDR2: SGHDT and YYEEEE. The CDR3 is 16 amino acids. In nucleotides, the CDR3 is TGTGCCAGCGGCTTCGGGGGTCTCAATAGCAATCAGCCCCAGCATTTT. Its translation is CASGFGGLNSNQPQHF.

The sample holds many counts of this clonotype. J is TRBJ2-7 and V is TRBV6-5; 10 bases are shared with TRBD2. There are 14 residues in the CDR3. Germline CDR1 reads MNHEY; CDR2 reads SVGAGI. V lost 5 bases and J lost 4; bases outside the gene matches: 5. The CDR3 loop is CASSRERGGYEQYF. CDR3 DNA sequence: TGTGCCAGCAGTCGAGAGCGGGGGGGTTACGAGCAGTACTTC.

This clonotype was seen more than once but under ten times. The chain joins TRBV20-1 to TRBJ1-3; D call uncertain. The CDR3 consists of 13 residues. V shed 6 bases and J shed 0 bases, with 9 bases lying between them. CDR1 and CDR2 from the germline V gene are DFQATT and SNEGSKA (reference sequence). The CDR3 coding sequence is TGCAGTGCCGTGTTGTCCTCTGGAAACACCATATATTTT. Translating it yields CSAVLSSGNTIYF.

This clonotype was seen ten or more times. The V gene is TRBV14, the J gene TRBJ2-7; no firm D call. Germline V gives CDR1 SGHDN, CDR2 FVKESK. The CDR3 length is 16 residues. Trimming removed 6 bases at V and 1 base at J, with 19 bases between. CDR3 bases: TGTGCCAGCAGTAGCACTATGAGCAGCCTATCCTACGAGCAGTACTTC. Translated: CASSSTMSSLSYEQYF.

This clonotype was detected once. The gene calls are TRBV29-1 and TRBJ1-1; 8 nucleotides align to TRBD1. This CDR3 comprises 13 residues. After removal of 8 bases from V and 6 bases from J, the junction contained 11 bases not matched to a gene. Germline values: CDR1 SQVTM, CDR2 ANQGSEA. The CDR3 reads CSSHSDRGAEAFF. In DNA form, the CDR3 reads TGCAGCAGCCACTCCGACAGGGGCGCTGAAGCTTTCTTT. Filled out from reference TRBV29-1 and TRBJ1-1, the complete variable domain reads SAVISQKPSRDICQRGTSLTIQCQVDSQVTMMFWYRQQPGQSLTLIATANQGSEATYESGFVIDKFPISRPNLTFSTLTVSNMSPEDSSIYLCSSHSDRGAEAFFGQGTRLTVV.

With regard to this clonotype: This likely comes from a read error, as the CDR3 has no conserved phenylalanine or tryptophan at its end. V is TRBV7-8 and J is TRBJ2-7; 9 nucleotides match TRBD2. The CDR3 contains 15 residues. Germline assignment: CDR1 SGHVS and CDR2 FQNEAQ. Unmatched junction bases numbered 9, after V lost 5 bases and J lost 4 bases. DNA of the CDR3: TGTGCCAGCAGCCAAGGAGGGCGGGGGGGGTACGAGCAGTACCTC. Its protein is CASSQGGRGGYEQYL.

The chain combines TRBV25-1 with TRBJ1-6; TRBD1 matches at 8 bases. CDR1 is MGHDK and CDR2 is SYGVNS in the germline V gene. CDR3 length: 13 amino acids. CDR3 amino acids: CARQGTTDSPLHF. CDR3 nucleotide sequence: TGTGCAAGACAGGGGACGACGGATTCACCCCTCCACTTT.

This clonotype was detected many times. This chain links TRBV15 with TRBJ2-7, with a tentative D call TRBD2 (5 bases). The CDR3 totals 13 residues. CDR1 is LNHNV and CDR2 is YYDKDF in the germline V gene (reference sequence). V lost 3 bases and J 7 bases, leaving 13 bases between the germline ends. The CDR3 spells CATSSFGGEEQYF. The CDR3 DNA reads TGTGCCACCAGCAGCTTTGGTGGGGAGGAGCAGTACTTC.

This clonotype was observed a few times. V usage is TRBV6-6 and J usage is TRBJ1-4; D is possibly TRBD1 (5 bases). From germline, CDR1 is MNHNY and CDR2 SVGAGI (reference sequence). Trimming removed 1 base at V and 4 bases at J, with 13 bases between. There are 16 residues in the CDR3. The CDR3 coding sequence is TGTGCCAGCAGTTACTTCGACCGGGGGGATAATGAAAAACTGTTTTTT. Protein: CASSYFDRGDNEKLFF.

This clonotype was observed a handful of times. This chain connects TRBV9 to TRBJ2-7; TRBD1 is a possible D gene (5 bases). The CDR3 is 15 residues long. Trimming shortened V by 4 bases and J by 4 bases, and 18 bases separated the two germline ends. CDR1 and CDR2 from the germline V gene are SGDLS and YYNGEE. The CDR3 sequence is CASSRDSRVLYEQYF. The CDR3 bases are TGTGCCAGCAGCCGCGACAGTCGGGTTCTTTACGAGCAGTACTTC.

This clonotype was found many times. The chain links TRBV5-1 to TRBJ1-1; 12 nucleotides line up with TRBD1. The CDR3 has 14 amino acids. From germline, CDR1 is SGHRS and CDR2 YFSETQ. V lost 4 bases and J lost 8; bases outside the gene matches: 6. The CDR3, as DNA: TGCGCCAGCAGCGGGGGACAGGGGGCTCAAGAAGCTTTCTTT. It is translated as CASSGGQGAQEAFF.

The gene calls are TRBV6-2 or TRBV6-3 and TRBJ2-2, with unresolved D. V lost 7 bases and J lost 2, with 8 bases in between. Germline V gives CDR1 MNHEY, CDR2 SVGEGT. This CDR3 contains 13 residues. The CDR3 DNA reads as TGTGCCAGCAAAGACACCAACACCGGGGAGCTGTTTTTT. It codes for CASKDTNTGELFF.

This rearrangement joins TRBV7-2 to TRBJ2-5; 10 nucleotides align to TRBD2. The DNA end favors TRBJ2-7, so the J call may be wrong. The CDR3 consists of 15 residues. Per germline, CDR1 SGHTA and CDR2 FQGNSA. CDR3 in DNA: TGTGCCAGCAGCCTGGGACTAGCGTCTAAGTACGAGCAGTACTTC. Its translation: CASSLGLASKYEQYF.

Worth noting for this clonotype: A much larger clone differs by one base, so this may be a read error. The genes are TRBV11-2 and TRBJ1-2; the match to TRBD1 covers 9 bases. There are 14 residues in the CDR3. The germline CDR1 and CDR2 sequences are SGHAT and FQNNGV. CDR3 nucleotide sequence: TGCGCCAGCAGCCAGGACAGGGGCCAATTTGGCTACACCTTC. Translation: CASSQDRGQFGYTF.

The chain has TRBV18 and TRBJ2-5, with a possible D match to TRBD2 (6 bases). Trimming pared 3 bases from V and 9 bases from J, leaving 14 bases between. The CDR3 covers 13 residues. Germline CDR1 is KGHSH and CDR2 is LQKENI. The CDR3 DNA reads TGTGCCAGCTCACCGATGGAAGGGGAGGCCCAGTACTTC. Translation: CASSPMEGEAQYF.

This clonotype has a count of ten or more. V and J are TRBV6-1 and TRBJ1-6; TRBD1 might be the D (5 bases). Germline lookup yields CDR1 MNHNS and CDR2 SASEGT. With 8 bases removed from V and 4 bases from J, the gap between germline ends came to 12 bases. The CDR3 totals 14 residues. The CDR3 loop is CASSPGRYNSPLHF. In DNA, the CDR3 is TGTGCCAGCTCCCCGGGACGGTATAATTCACCCCTCCACTTT.

The V call is TRBV19, the J call TRBJ2-7, with D possibly being TRBD1 (6 bases). This CDR3 comprises 15 residues. Germline assignment: CDR1 LNHDA and CDR2 SQIVND (reference sequence). Trimming shortened V by 3 bases and J by 2 bases, and 14 bases separated the two germline ends. CDR3 DNA sequence: TGTGCCAGTAGTATGTCCAGGGGCCCAGCCTACGAGCAGTACTTC. This gives the protein CASSMSRGPAYEQYF.

The chain combines TRBV25-1 with TRBJ1-2; D is undetermined. Trimming pared 8 bases from V and 6 bases from J, leaving 4 bases between. Germline V gives CDR1 MGHDK, CDR2 SYGVNS. The CDR3 sequence is 9 residues long. The CDR3: CASYDGYTF. The CDR3 DNA reads as TGTGCCAGCTACGATGGCTACACCTTC.

The rearrangement links TRBV4-1 to TRBJ2-7, with TRBD1 matching over 7 bases. J gave up 6 bases and V 5 bases, and 4 bases lay outside the gene matches. CDR3 length: 12 residues. Germline-derived CDR1 and CDR2 are MGHRA and YSYEKL. The CDR3 region is CASSKTGLEQYF. The CDR3 region has the DNA TGCGCCAGCAGCAAGACAGGGCTCGAGCAGTACTTC.

The chain couples TRBV19 to TRBJ1-2; tentative D call: TRBD1 (6 bases). This CDR3 region has 15 residues. V gave up 4 bases and J gave up 2 bases, with 14 bases separating them. Germline-derived CDR1 and CDR2 are LNHDA and SQIVND (reference sequence). The CDR3 is CASSTLDSGNYGYTF. In DNA, the CDR3 is TGTGCCAGTAGTACCTTGGACAGTGGGAACTATGGCTACACCTTC.

This clonotype was recorded at least ten times. J is TRBJ1-2 and V is TRBV10-3, with 12 bases fitting TRBD1. Unmatched junction bases numbered 6, after V lost 0 bases and J lost 7 bases. The germline V gene encodes CDR1 ENHRY and CDR2 SYGVKD. The CDR3 covers 16 residues. CDR3 amino acids: CAISESTGTGGGGYTF. The CDR3 coding sequence is TGTGCCATCAGTGAGTCGACTGGGACAGGGGGCGGTGGCTACACCTTC.

This clonotype came up many times. The chain is built from TRBV2 and TRBJ2-2; D gene uncertain. CDR3 length equals 14 residues. Germline values: CDR1 SNHLY, CDR2 FYNNEI. V lost 6 bases and J 6 bases, leaving 14 bases between the germline ends. The CDR3 nucleotides read TGTGCCAGCAGCGAATCAATTCAAGCCGGGGAGCTGTTTTTT. Its translation: CASSESIQAGELFF.

The chain recombines TRBV9 with TRBJ2-7, with TRBD1 identical over 7 bases. The CDR3 is 13 residues long. Trimming at V came to 2 bases and at J to 6 bases, leaving 5 bases not matched to a gene. Per the germline V gene, CDR1 is SGDLS and CDR2 is YYNGEE. DNA for the CDR3: TGTGCCAGCAGCGTGACAGGGACGAGCGAGCAGTACTTC. Protein sequence: CASSVTGTSEQYF.

This clonotype occurred a few times. The rearrangement uses TRBV9 and TRBJ2-1, with 9 bases matching TRBD2. Germline loops: CDR1 SGDLS, CDR2 YYNGEE. Trimming took 0 bases from V and 1 from J; bases not matched to a gene: 8. CDR3 length: 18 residues. CDR3 loop: CASSVGVWRGGSYNEQFF. The DNA of the CDR3 is TGTGCCAGCAGCGTAGGGGTCTGGCGGGGGGGGTCCTACAATGAGCAGTTCTTC.